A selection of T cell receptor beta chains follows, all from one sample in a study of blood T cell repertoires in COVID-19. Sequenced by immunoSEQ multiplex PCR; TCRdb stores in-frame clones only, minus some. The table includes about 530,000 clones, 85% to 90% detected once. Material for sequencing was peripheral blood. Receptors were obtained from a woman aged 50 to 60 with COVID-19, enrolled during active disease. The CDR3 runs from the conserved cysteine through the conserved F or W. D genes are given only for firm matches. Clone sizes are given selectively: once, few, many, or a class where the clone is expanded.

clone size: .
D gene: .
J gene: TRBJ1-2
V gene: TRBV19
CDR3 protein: CASSTGTQGYTF
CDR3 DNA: TGTGCCAGTAGTACCGGGACACAGGGCTACACCTTC

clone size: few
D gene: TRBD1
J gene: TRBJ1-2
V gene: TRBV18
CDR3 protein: CASSPRDRGIGYGYTF
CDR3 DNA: TGTGCCAGCTCACCCAGGGACAGGGGTATCGGCTATGGCTACACCTTC

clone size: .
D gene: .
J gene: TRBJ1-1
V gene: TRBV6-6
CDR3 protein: CASSYSAVGNTEAFF
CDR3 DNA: TGTGCCAGCAGTTATTCAGCGGTGGGGAACACTGAAGCTTTCTTT

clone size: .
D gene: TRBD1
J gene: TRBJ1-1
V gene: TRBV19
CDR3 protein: CASSRQGGNTEAFF
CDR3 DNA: TGTGCCAGTAGTAGACAGGGAGGGAACACTGAAGCTTTCTTT

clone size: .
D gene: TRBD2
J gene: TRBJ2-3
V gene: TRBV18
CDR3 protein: CASSGLAGGLTDTQYF
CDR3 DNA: TGTGCCAGCTCTGGACTAGCGGGGGGGCTTACAGATACGCAGTATTTT

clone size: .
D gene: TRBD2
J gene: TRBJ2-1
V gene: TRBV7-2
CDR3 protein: CASSLAGLDYNEQFF
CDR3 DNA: TGTGCCAGCAGCCTAGCGGGACTAGACTACAATGAGCAGTTCTTC

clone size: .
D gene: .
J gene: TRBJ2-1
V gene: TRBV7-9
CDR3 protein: CASSSLGAAYNEQFF
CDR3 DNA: TGTGCCAGCAGCTCCCTGGGGGCGGCCTACAATGAGCAGTTCTTC

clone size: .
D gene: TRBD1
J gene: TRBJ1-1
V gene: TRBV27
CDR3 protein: CATSARQGSRTEAFF
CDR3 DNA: TGTGCCACCTCCGCGAGACAGGGTTCGAGGACTGAAGCTTTCTTT

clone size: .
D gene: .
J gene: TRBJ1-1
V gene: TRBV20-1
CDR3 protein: CSASEQVEAFF
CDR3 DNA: TGCAGTGCTAGTGAACAGGTTGAAGCTTTCTTT

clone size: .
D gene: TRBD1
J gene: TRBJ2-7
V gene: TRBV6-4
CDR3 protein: CASKEGTGYSYEQYF
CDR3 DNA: TGTGCCAGCAAGGAGGGGACAGGGTACTCCTACGAGCAGTACTTC

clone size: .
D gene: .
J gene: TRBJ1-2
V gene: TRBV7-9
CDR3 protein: CAGGNSDRSNYGYTF
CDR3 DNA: TGTGCCGGAGGGAATTCAGACCGATCTAACTATGGCTACACCTTC

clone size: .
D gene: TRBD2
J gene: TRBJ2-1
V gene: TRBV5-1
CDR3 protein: CASSAKEAGGPLDTHEQFF
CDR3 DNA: TGCGCCAGCAGCGCTAAAGAGGCGGGGGGGCCCCTCGACACCCATGAGCAGTTCTTC

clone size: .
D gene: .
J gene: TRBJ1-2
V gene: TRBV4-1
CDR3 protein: CASSPNRVSNYGYTF
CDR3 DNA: TGCGCCAGCAGCCCGAACAGGGTCTCTAACTATGGCTACACCTTC